This T cell receptor (beta chain) was documented in a study of CD8 T cells in Susac syndrome (dated by TCRdb to about 2019). Concerning the study at large: Whether CD8+ T cell activation and differentiation in Susac syndrome was antigen driven was tested using repertoire sequencing.

Peripheral blood CD8+ and CD4+ T cells from healthy donors, Susac syndrome patients and multiple sclerosis patients were profiled using high-throughput TCR beta sequencing. Healthy donors were included as age- and sex-matched controls. Bulk CD8+ and CD4+ T cells were purified magnetically by negative isolation, whereas CD8+ TEMRA cells were enriched by FACS. Blood was drawn into EDTA tubes, processed within 24 hours, and PBMCs were isolated by density gradient centrifugation. PBMCs intended for TCR sequencing were frozen in liquid nitrogen and were later thawed in a 37 degrees C water bath. A purity of at least 90% was achieved for sorted or isolated CD4+, CD8+ and CD8+ TEMRA cells. After removal of 6 bases from V and 6 bases from J, the junction retains 9 bases not matched to a gene. The cysteine opens and the phenylalanine closes a CDR3 of 14 amino acids. Just the 42-base CDR3 DNA is kept, in frame starting at base 1.

Concerning this clonotype: Its antigen specificity is not known. No much larger clone exists at a distance of one base, and base qualities are not known.

RNA was extracted using the RNeasy kit, and roughly 0.45 to 1 microgram was reverse transcribed with random hexamers. The immunoSEQ multiplex PCR assay, covering 54 Vbeta and 13 Jbeta segments, was used to amplify TCR beta CDR3 regions. PCR amplification bias was corrected by using a synthetic template baseline for primer optimization and computational correction. The paper's processing steps were these. Reads were annotated to V, D and J genes per IMGT and analyzed with immunoSEQ Analyzer, keeping only productive sequences. Clonality was calculated as one minus the Shannon entropy normalized by log2 of the number of productive unique sequences. For each patient and control, public and private clones were evaluated among the 100 most prevalent clones. Susac-specific clones were defined as absent from healthy and MS cohorts, roughly 1,100 published viral clones and other ImmuneACCESS disease sequences. TCRdb reworked the public reads: Q25 trimming with fastp, MiXCR clone assembly, productive beta chains retained. Identical CDR3 proteins give one entry, which carries the most common genes and DNA. TCRdb assigned the V and J calls; the authors' analysis was not used. The sample records roughly 150,000 distinct CDR3 sequences, 93% of which are singletons. The ten largest clones add up to 0.13% of the sample.

Overall study results and their limits: The study acknowledged that relatively few individuals were included in the TCR sequencing and HLA analysis.

Sequenced sample: CD4+ T cells from PBMCs. This receptor was obtained from a human donor in good health. The chain uses TRBV12-3 or TRBV12-4 and TRBJ2-7; 9 bases in the middle match TRBD1. The DNA reads as follows: TGTGCCAGCAGCACTACAGGGGGCCGAGGCGAGCAGTACTTC. Its protein is CASSTTGGRGEQYF.